A selection of T cell receptor beta chains follows, all from one sample in a study of cytomegalovirus exposure and HLA in healthy donors. The data were produced by immunoSEQ multiplex PCR, yet TCRdb's version contains in-frame clones alone and is incomplete. The sample comprises 130,000 to 150,000 clones, more than 75% of which are singletons, and roughly 4% rests with the top ten. Sequenced input: PBMCs. The receptor source for this set is a man between 18 and 35 years old in good health and CMV-seronegative. Both conserved end residues are part of each CDR3. A D gene is named only where the DNA matches it firmly. Some rows mark clone size as missing; the rest say once, few, many or name a class of expanded clone.

V gene: TRBV29-1
clone size: .
J gene: TRBJ2-7
D gene: .
CDR3 protein: CSVEDRSYEQYF
CDR3 DNA: TGCAGCGTTGAAGACCGTTCCTACGAGCAGTACTTC

V gene: TRBV7-9
clone size: few
J gene: TRBJ1-2
D gene: .
CDR3 protein: CASSLGWEDYGYTF
CDR3 DNA: TGTGCCAGCAGCTTAGGATGGGAGGACTATGGCTACACCTTC

V gene: TRBV25-1
clone size: .
J gene: TRBJ2-2
D gene: TRBD1
CDR3 protein: CASSPQGAGTGELFF
CDR3 DNA: TGTGCCAGCAGTCCACAGGGGGCGGGTACCGGGGAGCTGTTTTTT

V gene: TRBV6-1
clone size: .
J gene: TRBJ1-2
D gene: TRBD1
CDR3 protein: CASSGGTAINYGYTF
CDR3 DNA: TGTGCCAGCAGTGGAGGGACAGCAATTAACTATGGCTACACCTTC

V gene: TRBV9
clone size: .
J gene: TRBJ1-1
D gene: TRBD1
CDR3 protein: CASSAQGQGETEAFF
CDR3 DNA: TGTGCCAGCAGCGCCCAAGGACAGGGGGAGACTGAAGCTTTCTTT

V gene: TRBV25-1
clone size: .
J gene: TRBJ2-3
D gene: TRBD2
CDR3 protein: CASSETIAGKSTDTQYF
CDR3 DNA: TGTGCCAGCAGTGAAACCATAGCGGGAAAAAGCACAGATACGCAGTATTTT

V gene: TRBV28
clone size: .
J gene: TRBJ1-5
D gene: .
CDR3 protein: CASLLREGNQPQHF
CDR3 DNA: TGTGCCAGCCTGCTACGGGAGGGCAATCAGCCCCAGCATTTT

V gene: TRBV25-1
clone size: .
J gene: TRBJ2-5
D gene: .
CDR3 protein: CASSKDTQGETQYF
CDR3 DNA: TGTGCCAGCAGCAAGGACACCCAGGGGGAGACCCAGTACTTC

V gene: TRBV9
clone size: few
J gene: TRBJ2-2
D gene: .
CDR3 protein: CASSVGGANTGELFF
CDR3 DNA: TGTGCCAGCAGCGTGGGCGGGGCGAACACCGGGGAGCTGTTTTTT

V gene: TRBV11-3
clone size: .
J gene: TRBJ2-1
D gene: .
CDR3 protein: CASSLKHRLPYNEQFF
CDR3 DNA: TGTGCCAGCAGCTTAAAGCACAGGCTCCCTTACAATGAGCAGTTCTTC

V gene: TRBV7-9
clone size: .
J gene: TRBJ1-2
D gene: TRBD1
CDR3 protein: CASSPQGAQWNYGYTF
CDR3 DNA: TGTGCCAGCAGCCCCCAGGGGGCGCAGTGGAACTATGGCTACACCTTC

V gene: TRBV11-3
clone size: .
J gene: TRBJ2-7
D gene: TRBD1
CDR3 protein: CASSFGPGQGAYEQYF
CDR3 DNA: TGTGCCAGCAGCTTTGGTCCGGGACAGGGGGCCTACGAGCAGTACTTC

V gene: TRBV12-5
clone size: once
J gene: TRBJ2-7
D gene: .
CDR3 protein: CASGLSPGGSYPYEQYF
CDR3 DNA: TGTGCTAGTGGTTTGTCTCCGGGGGGCTCCTATCCCTACGAGCAGTACTTC

V gene: TRBV29-1
clone size: few
J gene: TRBJ2-7
D gene: .
CDR3 protein: CSVVEGLEQYF
CDR3 DNA: TGCAGCGTTGTGGAGGGGCTCGAGCAGTACTTC

V gene: TRBV30
clone size: .
J gene: TRBJ2-5
D gene: TRBD2
CDR3 protein: CAWSGTGRGAQYF
CDR3 DNA: TGTGCCTGGAGCGGGACGGGACGGGGGGCCCAGTACTTC

V gene: TRBV19
clone size: .
J gene: TRBJ1-1
D gene: TRBD1
CDR3 protein: CASNAPGQTNTEAFF
CDR3 DNA: TGTGCCAGTAATGCGCCGGGACAGACAAACACTGAAGCTTTCTTT

V gene: TRBV11-2
clone size: .
J gene: TRBJ2-7
D gene: .
CDR3 protein: CASSLRQGFEQYF
CDR3 DNA: TGTGCCAGCAGCCTCAGGCAGGGTTTCGAGCAGTACTTC

V gene: TRBV5-4
clone size: .
J gene: TRBJ2-7
D gene: TRBD1
CDR3 protein: CASSSRTGGSYEQYF
CDR3 DNA: TGTGCCAGCAGTTCTAGGACAGGGGGCTCCTACGAGCAGTACTTC

V gene: TRBV27
clone size: .
J gene: TRBJ1-5
D gene: TRBD1
CDR3 protein: CATGTGENQPQHF
CDR3 DNA: TGTGCCACCGGGACAGGGGAGAATCAGCCCCAGCATTTT

V gene: TRBV18
clone size: .
J gene: TRBJ1-5
D gene: TRBD1
CDR3 protein: CASSSLPGTGSNQPQHF
CDR3 DNA: TGTGCCAGCTCATCTCTGCCGGGGACAGGGAGCAATCAGCCCCAGCATTTT

V gene: TRBV5-1
clone size: .
J gene: TRBJ1-2
D gene: .
CDR3 protein: CASSLATAQPPSANYGYTF
CDR3 DNA: TGCGCCAGCAGCTTGGCGACAGCACAACCGCCCTCAGCTAACTATGGCTACACCTTC

V gene: TRBV6-5
clone size: .
J gene: TRBJ1-1
D gene: .
CDR3 protein: CASSYSRQNTEAFF
CDR3 DNA: TGTGCCAGCAGTTACTCGAGACAGAACACTGAAGCTTTCTTT

V gene: TRBV27
clone size: once
J gene: TRBJ2-7
D gene: .
CDR3 protein: CASSPGESYEQYF
CDR3 DNA: TGTGCCAGCAGCCCCGGGGAGTCCTACGAGCAGTACTTC

V gene: TRBV30
clone size: .
J gene: TRBJ2-7
D gene: .
CDR3 protein: CASTGGFEQYF
CDR3 DNA: TGTGCCTCGACGGGGGGCTTCGAGCAGTACTTC

V gene: TRBV9
clone size: .
J gene: TRBJ2-3
D gene: TRBD2
CDR3 protein: CASSVGSGGPDTQYF
CDR3 DNA: TGTGCCAGCAGCGTAGGTAGCGGGGGGCCAGATACGCAGTATTTT

V gene: TRBV29-1
clone size: .
J gene: TRBJ2-7
D gene: TRBD2
CDR3 protein: CSVEAGLAGGYEQYF
CDR3 DNA: TGCAGCGTTGAAGCGGGACTAGCGGGCGGCTACGAGCAGTACTTC

V gene: TRBV6-1
clone size: .
J gene: TRBJ2-5
D gene: TRBD2
CDR3 protein: CASSELAGGVGETQYF
CDR3 DNA: TGTGCCAGCAGTGAACTAGCGGGGGGGGTAGGGGAGACCCAGTACTTC

V gene: TRBV6-5
clone size: few
J gene: TRBJ2-1
D gene: TRBD1
CDR3 protein: CASSYSGQAFNEQFF
CDR3 DNA: TGTGCCAGCAGTTACTCGGGACAGGCCTTCAATGAGCAGTTCTTC

V gene: TRBV19
clone size: .
J gene: TRBJ2-3
D gene: TRBD1
CDR3 protein: CASSDTGGTNTQYF
CDR3 DNA: TGTGCCAGTAGCGACACAGGGGGCACGAATACGCAGTATTTT

V gene: TRBV7-9
clone size: .
J gene: TRBJ1-2
D gene: TRBD1
CDR3 protein: CASSHLDRASNYGYTF
CDR3 DNA: TGTGCCAGCAGCCACCTGGACAGGGCGTCCAACTATGGCTACACCTTC

V gene: TRBV1
clone size: .
J gene: TRBJ2-4
D gene: .
CDR3 protein: CTSSHYRERGTVAKNIQYF
CDR3 DNA: TGCACCAGCAGCCATTACCGGGAGCGGGGCACGGTAGCCAAAAACATTCAGTACTTC

V gene: TRBV5-4
clone size: once
J gene: TRBJ2-3
D gene: TRBD2
CDR3 protein: CASSDSGGGGAYTQYF
CDR3 DNA: TGTGCCAGCAGCGATTCCGGCGGGGGAGGGGCATATACGCAGTATTTT

V gene: TRBV7-2
clone size: .
J gene: TRBJ1-2
D gene: .
CDR3 protein: CASSLDENLGGYTF
CDR3 DNA: TGTGCCAGCAGCTTAGATGAGAACCTAGGTGGCTACACCTTC

V gene: TRBV27
clone size: few
J gene: TRBJ2-7
D gene: TRBD2
CDR3 protein: CASSSPTSGLSYEQYF
CDR3 DNA: TGTGCCAGCAGTTCCCCGACTAGCGGGCTCTCCTACGAGCAGTACTTC

V gene: TRBV2
clone size: .
J gene: TRBJ1-1
D gene: .
CDR3 protein: CASSEGGTVLAEAFF
CDR3 DNA: TGTGCCAGCAGCGAGGGGGGGACGGTCTTAGCTGAAGCTTTCTTT

V gene: TRBV28
clone size: once
J gene: TRBJ1-2
D gene: TRBD1
CDR3 protein: CASRWDSSYGYTF
CDR3 DNA: TGTGCCAGCAGGTGGGACAGCTCCTATGGCTACACCTTC

V gene: TRBV11-2
clone size: once
J gene: TRBJ2-2
D gene: TRBD2
CDR3 protein: CASSFGLVDTGELFF
CDR3 DNA: TGTGCCAGCAGCTTCGGACTAGTCGACACCGGGGAGCTGTTTTTT

V gene: TRBV11-2
clone size: once
J gene: TRBJ2-7
D gene: .
CDR3 protein: CASSLVGHYEQYF
CDR3 DNA: TGTGCCAGCAGCTTAGTTGGCCACTACGAGCAGTACTTC

V gene: TRBV2
clone size: .
J gene: TRBJ2-6
D gene: .
CDR3 protein: CATPASLLQLSGANVLTF
CDR3 DNA: TGTGCCACCCCGGCGAGTTTACTCCAACTATCTGGGGCCAACGTCCTGACTTTC

V gene: TRBV6-1
clone size: few
J gene: TRBJ1-6
D gene: .
CDR3 protein: CASGQTVGSSPLHF
CDR3 DNA: TGTGCCAGCGGTCAGACAGTGGGTAGTTCACCCCTCCACTTT

V gene: TRBV7-9
clone size: .
J gene: TRBJ2-7
D gene: TRBD2
CDR3 protein: CASSLGLAGVDEQYF
CDR3 DNA: TGTGCCAGCAGCTTAGGGCTAGCGGGAGTTGACGAGCAGTACTTC

V gene: TRBV7-2
clone size: .
J gene: TRBJ2-3
D gene: .
CDR3 protein: CASSFERGGIHTDTQYF
CDR3 DNA: TGTGCCAGCAGCTTTGAGAGGGGCGGGATCCACACAGATACGCAGTATTTT

V gene: TRBV11-2
clone size: .
J gene: TRBJ2-5
D gene: TRBD2
CDR3 protein: CASSWTSGTGIETQYF
CDR3 DNA: TGTGCCAGCAGCTGGACTAGCGGTACGGGAATAGAGACCCAGTACTTC

V gene: TRBV30
clone size: .
J gene: TRBJ1-2
D gene: .
CDR3 protein: CAWSPPRILNYGYTF
CDR3 DNA: TGTGCCTGGAGTCCACCGAGGATCCTCAACTATGGCTACACCTTC

V gene: TRBV30
clone size: .
J gene: TRBJ1-5
D gene: .
CDR3 protein: CAWNRGSNQPQHF
CDR3 DNA: TGTGCCTGGAACCGAGGGAGCAATCAGCCCCAGCATTTT

V gene: TRBV6-1
clone size: .
J gene: TRBJ2-3
D gene: TRBD1
CDR3 protein: CASSVTGYLRDTQYF
CDR3 DNA: TGTGCCAGCAGTGTGACAGGGTACTTGAGGGATACGCAGTATTTT

V gene: TRBV5-1
clone size: .
J gene: TRBJ1-1
D gene: TRBD1
CDR3 protein: CASSFLSGTGGQNTEAFF
CDR3 DNA: TGCGCCAGCAGCTTTCTGAGCGGGACAGGGGGCCAGAACACTGAAGCTTTCTTT